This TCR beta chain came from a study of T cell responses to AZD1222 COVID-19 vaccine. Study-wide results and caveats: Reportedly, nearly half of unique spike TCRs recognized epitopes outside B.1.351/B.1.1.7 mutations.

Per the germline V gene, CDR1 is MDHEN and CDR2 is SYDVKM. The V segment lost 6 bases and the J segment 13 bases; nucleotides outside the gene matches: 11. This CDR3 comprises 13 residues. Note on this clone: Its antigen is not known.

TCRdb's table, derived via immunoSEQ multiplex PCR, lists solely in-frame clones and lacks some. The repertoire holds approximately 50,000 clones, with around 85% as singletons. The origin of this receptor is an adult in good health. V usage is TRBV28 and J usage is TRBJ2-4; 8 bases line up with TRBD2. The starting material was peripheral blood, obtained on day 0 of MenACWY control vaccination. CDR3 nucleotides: TGTGCCAGCAGCCTCCCGGGGGGGGTAGGGCAGTACTTC. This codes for CASSLPGGVGQYF. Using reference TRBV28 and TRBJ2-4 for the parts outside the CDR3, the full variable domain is DVKVTQSSRYLVKRTGEKVFLECVQDMDHENMFWYRQDPGLGLRLIYFSYDVKMKEKGDIPEGYSVSREKKERFSLILESASTNQTSMYLCASSLPGGVGQYFGAGTRLSVL.